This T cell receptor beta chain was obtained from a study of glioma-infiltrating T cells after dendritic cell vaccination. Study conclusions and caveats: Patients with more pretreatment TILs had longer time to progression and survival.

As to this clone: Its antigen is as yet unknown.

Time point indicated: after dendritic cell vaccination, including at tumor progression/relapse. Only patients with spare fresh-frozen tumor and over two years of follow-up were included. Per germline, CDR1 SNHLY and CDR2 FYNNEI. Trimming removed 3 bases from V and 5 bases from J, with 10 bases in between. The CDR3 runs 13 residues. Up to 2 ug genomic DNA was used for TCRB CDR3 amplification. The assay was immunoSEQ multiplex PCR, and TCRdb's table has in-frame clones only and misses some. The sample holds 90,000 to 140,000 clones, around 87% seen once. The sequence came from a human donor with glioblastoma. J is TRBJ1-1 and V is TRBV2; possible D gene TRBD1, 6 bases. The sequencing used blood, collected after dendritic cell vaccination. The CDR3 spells CASSDDRTTEAFF. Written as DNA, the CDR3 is TGTGCCAGCAGTGACGACAGGACGACTGAAGCTTTCTTT.